This is a list of T cell receptor beta chains from one sample in a study of cytomegalovirus exposure and HLA in healthy donors. Repertoires were generated with immunoSEQ multiplex PCR, while TCRdb's copy carries only in-frame clones and drops some. The data contain about 140,000 clones, about 61% of them singletons. The sample comprised PBMCs. These receptor sequences come from a male donor in good health and CMV-seronegative. Both conserved end residues are part of each CDR3. D genes are given only for firm matches. Some rows have no size entry. The others give once, few or many, or a class for an expanded clone.

J,size,V,D,DNA,CDR3
TRBJ2-5,NA,TRBV2,TRBD2,TGTGCCAGCATATGGGGTGGGACTAGCGGGGGACAGGGAGAGACCCAGTACTTC,CASIWGGTSGGQGETQYF
TRBJ1-1,few,TRBV19,TRBD1,TGTGCCACCCGTCGGGGGACAGGCGACACTGAAGCTTTCTTT,CATRRGTGDTEAFF
TRBJ1-3,NA,TRBV6-5,NA,TGTGCCAGCAGTTACGGAGGGCTGGGAAACACCATATATTTT,CASSYGGLGNTIYF
TRBJ2-7,few,TRBV5-5,TRBD1,TGTGCCAGCAGCTTAGGGACAGGGACCTACGAGCAGTACTTC,CASSLGTGTYEQYF
TRBJ2-3,once,TRBV19,TRBD2,TGTGCCAGTAGTATCGGACTAGCGGGGTTCACAGATACGCAGTATTTT,CASSIGLAGFTDTQYF
TRBJ2-3,NA,TRBV18,TRBD2,TGTGCCAGCTCACCGGCGGGAGGGGGAATCACAGATACGCAGTATTTT,CASSPAGGGITDTQYF
TRBJ1-2,few,TRBV25-1,TRBD1,TGTGCCAGCAGTGAGGGACAGTCGTACACCTTC,CASSEGQSYTF
TRBJ1-4,NA,TRBV2,NA,TGTGCCAGCAGGGGGAGGGAGAGTGAAAAACTGTTTTTT,CASRGRESEKLFF
TRBJ2-1,NA,TRBV5-4,TRBD1,TGTGCCAGCAGCTTGGCCCTACAGGGGCCCTACAATGAGCAGTTCTTC,CASSLALQGPYNEQFF
TRBJ2-1,NA,TRBV5-4,NA,TGTGCCAGCAGCTTGTATATCGTATCAACAGACAATGAGCAGTTCTTC,CASSLYIVSTDNEQFF
TRBJ1-6,few,TRBV19,TRBD1,TGTGCCAGCAAAAGACAGGGGGCAGGGTCACCCCTCCACTTT,CASKRQGAGSPLHF
TRBJ2-7,NA,TRBV6-6,TRBD1,TGTGCCAGCAGGGGACAGGCTTCCTCCTACGAGCAGTACTTC,CASRGQASSYEQYF
TRBJ1-3,NA,TRBV27,NA,TGTGCCAGCAGCAAACCAGACAGGCCTGGAAACACCATATATTTT,CASSKPDRPGNTIYF
TRBJ2-3,NA,TRBV7-2,TRBD2,TGTGCCAGCAGCTTACCTCCGGGGGGTAACCCCTCCACAGATACGCAGTATTTT,CASSLPPGGNPSTDTQYF
TRBJ2-2,NA,TRBV2,NA,TGTGCCAGCAACCGACAGGACTTCACCGGGGAGCTGTTTTTT,CASNRQDFTGELFF
TRBJ2-5,NA,TRBV19,TRBD2,TGTGCCAGTAGGGGGACTAGCGGGGGTGGGGAGACCCAGTACTTC,CASRGTSGGGETQYF
TRBJ1-1,NA,TRBV10-3,NA,TGTGCCATCAGTGACCCGGGCGGGGCCAACACTGAAGCTTTCTTT,CAISDPGGANTEAFF
TRBJ1-6,NA,TRBV10-3,TRBD1,TGTGCCATCAGCCCCGATACAGGGGATACTTCACCCCTCCACTTT,CAISPDTGDTSPLHF
TRBJ1-3,few,TRBV6-5,NA,TGTGCCAGCAGGGGACTCTCCTACTCTGGAAACACCATATATTTT,CASRGLSYSGNTIYF
TRBJ1-6,few,TRBV11-2,NA,TGTGCCAGCAGCTTCGAGGGCTTCCTCAATTCACCCCTCCACTTT,CASSFEGFLNSPLHF
TRBJ2-1,NA,TRBV6-1,TRBD1,TGTGCCAGCAGTGAGCAAGAGGGGGCGCTGGGATACAATGAGCAGTTCTTC,CASSEQEGALGYNEQFF
TRBJ2-5,NA,TRBV7-7,NA,TGTGCCGCAGCCCTTCCGGGACAAGAGACCCAGTACTTC,CAAALPGQETQYF
TRBJ1-2,NA,TRBV5-6,NA,TGTGCCAGCAGCTTGTTACCCGGGTATGGCTACACCTTC,CASSLLPGYGYTF
TRBJ1-5,NA,TRBV9,NA,TGTGCCAGCAGCGTAGGTCGGGATCAGCCCCAGCATTTT,CASSVGRDQPQHF
TRBJ2-3,NA,TRBV23-1,NA,TGCGCCAGCAGTCAAATGACAGCCCATCCGAGGGATACGCAGTATTTT,CASSQMTAHPRDTQYF
TRBJ1-1,NA,TRBV5-8,TRBD1,TGTGCCAGCAGCGCGGGGACAGACACTGAAGCTTTCTTT,CASSAGTDTEAFF
TRBJ2-1,NA,TRBV19,NA,TGTGCCACGCGCTTATCGGCACTAGACTACAATGAGCAGTTCTTC,CATRLSALDYNEQFF
TRBJ2-3,NA,TRBV6-1,NA,TGTGCCAGCAGCGAACTCAGGGGAACTACAGATACGCAGTATTTT,CASSELRGTTDTQYF